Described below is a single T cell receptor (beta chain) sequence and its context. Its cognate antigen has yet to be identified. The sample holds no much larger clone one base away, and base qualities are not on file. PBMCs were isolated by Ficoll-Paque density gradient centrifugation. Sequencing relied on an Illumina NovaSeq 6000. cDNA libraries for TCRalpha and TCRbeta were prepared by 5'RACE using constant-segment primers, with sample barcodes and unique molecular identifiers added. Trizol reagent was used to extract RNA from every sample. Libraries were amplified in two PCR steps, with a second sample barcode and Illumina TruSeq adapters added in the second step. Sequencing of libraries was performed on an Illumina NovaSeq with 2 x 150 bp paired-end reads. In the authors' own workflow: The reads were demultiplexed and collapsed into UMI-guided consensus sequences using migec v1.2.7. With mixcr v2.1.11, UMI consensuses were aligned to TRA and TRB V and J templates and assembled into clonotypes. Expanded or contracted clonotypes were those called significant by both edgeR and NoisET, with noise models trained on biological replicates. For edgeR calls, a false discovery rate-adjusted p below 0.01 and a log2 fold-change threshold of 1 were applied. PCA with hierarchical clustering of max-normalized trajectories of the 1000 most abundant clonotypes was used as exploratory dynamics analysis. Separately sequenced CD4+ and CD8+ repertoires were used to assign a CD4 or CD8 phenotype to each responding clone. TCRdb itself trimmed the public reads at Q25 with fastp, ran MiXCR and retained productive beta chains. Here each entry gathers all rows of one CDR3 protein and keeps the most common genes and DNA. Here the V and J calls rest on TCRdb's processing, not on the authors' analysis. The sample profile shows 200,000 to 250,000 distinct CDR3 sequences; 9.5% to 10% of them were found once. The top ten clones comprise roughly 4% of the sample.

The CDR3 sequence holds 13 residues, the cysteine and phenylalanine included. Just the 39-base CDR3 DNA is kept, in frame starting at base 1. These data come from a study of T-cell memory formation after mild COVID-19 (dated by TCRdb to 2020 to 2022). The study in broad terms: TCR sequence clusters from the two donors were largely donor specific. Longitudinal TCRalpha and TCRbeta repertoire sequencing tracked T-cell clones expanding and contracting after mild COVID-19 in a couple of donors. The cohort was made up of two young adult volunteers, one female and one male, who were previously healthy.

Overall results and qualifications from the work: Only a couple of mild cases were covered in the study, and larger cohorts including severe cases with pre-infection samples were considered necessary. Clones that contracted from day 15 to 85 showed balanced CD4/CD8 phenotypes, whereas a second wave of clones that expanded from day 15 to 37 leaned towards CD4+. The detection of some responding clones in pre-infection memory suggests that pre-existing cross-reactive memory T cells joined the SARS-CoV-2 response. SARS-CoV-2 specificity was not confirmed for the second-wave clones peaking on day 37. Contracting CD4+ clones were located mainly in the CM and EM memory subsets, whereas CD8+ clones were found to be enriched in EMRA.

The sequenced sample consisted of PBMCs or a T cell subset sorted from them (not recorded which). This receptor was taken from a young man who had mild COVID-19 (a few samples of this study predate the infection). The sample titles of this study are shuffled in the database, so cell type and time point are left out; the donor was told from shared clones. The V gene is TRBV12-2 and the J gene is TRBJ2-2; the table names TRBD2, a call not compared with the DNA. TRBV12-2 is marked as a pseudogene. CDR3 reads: CASRDLGTGELFF. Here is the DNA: TGTGCAAGTCGGGACTTGGGGACCGGGGAGCTGTTTTTT.